The sequence of this T cell receptor (beta chain) was determined in a study of shared clonotypes between healthy human individuals. About the research overall: Ranging from 18 to 49 in age, donors were a couple of women and three men. Study results and caveats: Generation probabilities of non-shared clonotypes were lower (relative to those shared by all four donors).

A remark on this clone: The antigen remains undetermined.

Measured with immunoSEQ multiplex PCR; TCRdb has only the in-frame clones, and not every one. Here the sample spans approximately 340,000 clones, around 67% being singletons. The CDR3 has 16 amino acids. From germline, CDR1 is SGHRS and CDR2 YFSETQ. Trimming took off 0 bases at V and 2 bases at J, with 13 bases between the two ends. The clonotype comes from a man aged 30 to 45 in good health. V and J are TRBV5-1 and TRBJ2-3, with D perhaps matching TRBD2 (6 bases). The sequencing input was memory CD4+ T cells sorted from blood. This sample's subset: CD45RA-negative fraction. CDR3 residues: CASSLAAAGSTDTQYF. As DNA, the CDR3 is TGCGCCAGCAGCTTGGCCGCGGCGGGGTCCACAGATACGCAGTATTTT.